This T cell receptor beta chain was recorded in a study of shared clonotypes between healthy human individuals. The V gene's germline CDR1 is SGHVS and CDR2 FQNEAQ. The CDR3 has 20 amino acids. V lost 5 bases, J lost 2 bases, and 17 bases stayed unmatched. The protocol was immunoSEQ multiplex PCR, while the TCRdb copy is restricted to in-frame clones and leaves out a portion. Counted here are over a million clones, approximately 96% occurring once; the ten biggest clones make up roughly 1.1%. Sequenced: naive CD4+ T cells sorted from blood. Subset indicated: CD45RA+ positively selected. The chain has TRBV7-8 and TRBJ2-1; 11 positions agree with TRBD2. The clonotype originates from a man aged 30 to 39 in good health. CDR3 residues: CASSPSLAGGLGGPYNEQFF. The CDR3 DNA sequence: TGTGCCAGCAGCCCTTCTTTAGCGGGAGGGCTCGGGGGCCCCTACAATGAGCAGTTCTTC.